This note documents a single T cell receptor beta chain sequence. Unmatched junction bases numbered 7, after V lost 5 bases and J lost 5 bases. The germline CDR1 and CDR2 sequences are SGHAT and FQNNGV. This CDR3 is built from 14 residues. These data belong to a study of blood T cell repertoires in COVID-19. Across the whole study: Italy, Spain and the United States were the sources of the convalescent and acute COVID-19 samples. PBMCs, B-cell-depleted T cells, or T cells provided the cDNA or gDNA that made up the material.

In the study's own analysis: Reference gene primer amplification yielded estimated nucleated cell counts. Produced via immunoSEQ multiplex PCR; TCRdb's table is partial and in-frame only. V and J calls and clone size follow that table, whereas D and trimming were derived from the DNA. The sample records about 50,000 clones, approximately 88% being singletons. The sequenced material came from peripheral blood. The chain employs TRBV11-2 and TRBJ2-5; 8 bases are a match to TRBD2. The receptor's source is a man aged 65 to 79 with active COVID-19. For the CDR3, the DNA is TGTGCCAGCAGCCGACGGGAGGGGTGGGAGACCCAGTACTTC. Its translation: CASSRREGWETQYF. Looking up the rest from reference TRBV11-2 and TRBJ2-5 gives the full variable domain: EAGVAQSPRYKIIEKRQSVAFWCNPISGHATLYWYQQILGQGPKLLIQFQNNGVVDDSQLPKDRFSAERLKGVDSTLKIQPAKLEDSAVYLCASSRREGWETQYFGPGTRLLVL.